This record looks at one T cell receptor beta chain sequence and its context. The target antigen is unknown. Data came from immunoSEQ multiplex PCR; TCRdb stores just in-frame clones and leaves some out. The table includes some 270,000 clones, about 86% detected once. This CDR3 spans 15 amino acids. The ends were cut back, 2 bases at V and 7 bases at J, with 14 bases in the middle. From germline, CDR1 is SSHAT and CDR2 FNYEAQ (reference sequence). This record comes from a study of cytomegalovirus exposure and HLA in healthy donors. Whole-study results and caveats: Confirmation was obtained in vitro that a few CMV-associated chains are specific for CMV antigens. It was reportedly the case that the classifier diagnosed cytomegalovirus status with high specificity and sensitivity. A list of 164 TCR beta chains associated with cytomegalovirus was given. Many donors shared some public TCRs, even though most TCR sequences were rare.

The sample comprised PBMCs. The clonotype comes from a woman between 18 and 29 years old in good health and CMV-seronegative. The rearrangement links TRBV7-7 to TRBJ1-4, with D possibly being TRBD1 (6 bases). The CDR3 coding sequence is TGTGCCAGCAGCTTATGGGGACAAGGTCGTGAAAAACTGTTTTTT. Translation: CASSLWGQGREKLFF.